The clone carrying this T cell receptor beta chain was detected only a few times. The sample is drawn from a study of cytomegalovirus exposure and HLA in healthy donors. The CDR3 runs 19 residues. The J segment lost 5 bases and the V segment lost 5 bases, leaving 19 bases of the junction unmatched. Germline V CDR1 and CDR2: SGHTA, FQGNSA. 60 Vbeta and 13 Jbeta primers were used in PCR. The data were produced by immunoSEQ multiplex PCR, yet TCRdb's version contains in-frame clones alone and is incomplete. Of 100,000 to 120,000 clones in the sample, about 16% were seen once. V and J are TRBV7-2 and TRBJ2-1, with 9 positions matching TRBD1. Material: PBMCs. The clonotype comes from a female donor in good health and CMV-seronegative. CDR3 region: CASSKKFAGGTGFNNEQFF. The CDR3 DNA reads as TGTGCCAGCAGCAAGAAGTTCGCCGGCGGGACAGGGTTTAACAATGAGCAGTTCTTC.